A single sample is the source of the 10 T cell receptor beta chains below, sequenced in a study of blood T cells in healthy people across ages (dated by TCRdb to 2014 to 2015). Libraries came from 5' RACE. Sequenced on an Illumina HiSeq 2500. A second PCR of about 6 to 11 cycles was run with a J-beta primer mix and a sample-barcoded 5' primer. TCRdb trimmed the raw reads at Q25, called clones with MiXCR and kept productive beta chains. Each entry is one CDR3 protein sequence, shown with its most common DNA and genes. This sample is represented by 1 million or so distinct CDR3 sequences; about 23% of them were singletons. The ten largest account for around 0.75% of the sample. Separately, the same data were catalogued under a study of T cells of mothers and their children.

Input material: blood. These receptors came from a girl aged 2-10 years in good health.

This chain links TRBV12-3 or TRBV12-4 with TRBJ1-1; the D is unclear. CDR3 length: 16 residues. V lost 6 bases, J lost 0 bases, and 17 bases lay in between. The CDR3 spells CASSPPRVEMNTEAFF. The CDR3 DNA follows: TGTGCCAGCAGCCCCCCACGGGTAGAAATGAACACTGAAGCTTTCTTT.

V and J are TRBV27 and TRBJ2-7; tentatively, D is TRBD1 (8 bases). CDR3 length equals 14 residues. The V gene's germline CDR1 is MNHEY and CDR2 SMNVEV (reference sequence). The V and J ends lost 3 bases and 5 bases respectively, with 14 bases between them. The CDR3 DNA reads TGTGCCAGCAGTTTTAAACAGGGGGGGCACGAGCAGTACTTC. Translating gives CASSFKQGGHEQYF.

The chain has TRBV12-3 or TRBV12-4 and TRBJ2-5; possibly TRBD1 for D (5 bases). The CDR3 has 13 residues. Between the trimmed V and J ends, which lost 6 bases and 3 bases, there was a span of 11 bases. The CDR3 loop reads CASRGRAEETQYF. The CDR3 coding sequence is TGTGCCAGCAGGGGCAGGGCTGAAGAGACCCAGTACTTC.

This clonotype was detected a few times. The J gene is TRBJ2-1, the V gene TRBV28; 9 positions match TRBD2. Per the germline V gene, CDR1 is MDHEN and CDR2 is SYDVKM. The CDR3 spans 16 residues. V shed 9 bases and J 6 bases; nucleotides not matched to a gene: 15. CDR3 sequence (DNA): TGTGCCAGTCGTGCCATGCGGACTAGCGTTTCCAATGAGCAGTTCTTC. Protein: CASRAMRTSVSNEQFF.

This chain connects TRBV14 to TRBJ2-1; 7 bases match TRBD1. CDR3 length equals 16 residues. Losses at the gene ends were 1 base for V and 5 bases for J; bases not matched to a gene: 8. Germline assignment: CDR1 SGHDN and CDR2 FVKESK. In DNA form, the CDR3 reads TGTGCCAGCAGCCAAGCCTATCTGACAGGGAACAATGAGCAGTTCTTC. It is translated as CASSQAYLTGNNEQFF.

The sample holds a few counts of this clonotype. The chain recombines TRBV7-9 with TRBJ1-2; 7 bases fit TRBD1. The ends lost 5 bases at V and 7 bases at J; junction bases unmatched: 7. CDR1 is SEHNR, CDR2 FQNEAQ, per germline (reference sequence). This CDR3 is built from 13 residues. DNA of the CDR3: TGTGCCAGCAGCCTGACAGGGCCTACTGGCTACACCTTC. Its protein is CASSLTGPTGYTF.

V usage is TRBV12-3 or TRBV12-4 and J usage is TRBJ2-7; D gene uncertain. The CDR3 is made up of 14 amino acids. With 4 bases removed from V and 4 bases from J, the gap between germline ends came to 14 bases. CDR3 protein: CASSSARLSYEQYF. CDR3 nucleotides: TGTGCCAGCAGTTCCGCCCGTCTCTCGTACGAGCAGTACTTC.

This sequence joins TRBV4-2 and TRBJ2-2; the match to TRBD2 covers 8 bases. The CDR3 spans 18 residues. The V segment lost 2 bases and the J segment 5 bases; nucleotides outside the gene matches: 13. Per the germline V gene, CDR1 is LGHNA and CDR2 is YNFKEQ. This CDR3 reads CASSQSTLKAGATGELFF. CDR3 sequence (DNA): TGTGCCAGCAGCCAATCAACCTTGAAAGCGGGGGCGACCGGGGAGCTGTTTTTT.

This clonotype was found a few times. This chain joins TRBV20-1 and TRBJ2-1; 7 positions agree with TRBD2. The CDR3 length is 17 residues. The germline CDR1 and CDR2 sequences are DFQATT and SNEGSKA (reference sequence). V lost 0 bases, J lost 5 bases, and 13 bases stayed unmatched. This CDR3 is CSARDHLAEDKHNEQFF. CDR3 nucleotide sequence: TGCAGTGCTAGAGATCATCTAGCGGAGGATAAACACAATGAGCAGTTCTTC.

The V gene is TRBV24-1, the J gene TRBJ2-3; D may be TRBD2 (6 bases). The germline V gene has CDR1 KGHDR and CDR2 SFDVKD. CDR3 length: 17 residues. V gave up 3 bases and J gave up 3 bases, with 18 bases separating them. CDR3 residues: CATSDAPRGTRTDTQYF. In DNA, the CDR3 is TGTGCCACCAGTGATGCTCCCCGGGGGACCCGGACAGATACGCAGTATTTT.